One and the same sample provided the 6 T cell receptor beta chains below, sequenced in a study. This table comes from immunoSEQ multiplex PCR, and its TCRdb copy is limited to in-frame clones, with some not included. The sample lists approximately 50,000 clones; over 90% were seen once. Sequencing was done on a sample of PBMCs. Receptors originate from a man aged 35 to 55 with rheumatoid arthritis.

This clone was counted a single time. CDR3 amino acids: CASSYPMDRNTGELFF. CDR3 bases: TGTGCCAGCAGTTACCCGATGGACAGAAACACCGGGGAGCTGTTTTTT. The V gene is TRBV6-5, the J gene TRBJ2-2, with D tentatively TRBD1 (6 bases). Trimming shortened V by 2 bases and J by 2 bases, and 12 bases separated the two germline ends. CDR3 length: 16 amino acids. Germline assignment: CDR1 MNHEY and CDR2 SVGAGI.

The genes are TRBV19 and TRBJ2-1; TRBD2 might be the D (5 bases). V lost 1 base and J lost 8, with 15 bases in between. The CDR3 covers 15 residues. Per the germline V gene, CDR1 is LNHDA and CDR2 is SQIVND (reference sequence). CDR3 sequence reads: CASSIASGPHYEQFF. For the CDR3, the DNA is TGTGCCAGTAGTATAGCGAGCGGCCCACATTATGAGCAGTTCTTC.

This chain links TRBV7-3 with TRBJ2-3, with D unclear. Germline loops: CDR1 SGHTA, CDR2 FQGTGA. Trimming took 2 bases from V and 8 from J, leaving 17 bases between them. This CDR3 is built from 15 residues. CDR3 in amino acids: CASSLWSSIGSTQYF. The CDR3, as DNA: TGTGCCAGCAGCTTATGGAGTAGCATCGGCTCTACGCAGTATTTT.

This chain connects TRBV7-2 to TRBJ1-1; 9 positions agree with TRBD1. Per the germline V gene, CDR1 is SGHTA and CDR2 is FQGNSA. CDR3 length: 13 residues. Losses at the gene ends were 5 bases for V and 7 bases for J; bases not matched to a gene: 5. CDR3 sequence (DNA): TGTGCCAGCAGCAGAACAGGGGGCAGTGAAGCTTTCTTT. Residues: CASSRTGGSEAFF.

The V call is TRBV18, the J call TRBJ2-3; 8 positions agree with TRBD1. The CDR3 runs 14 residues. V shed 2 bases, J shed 4 bases, and the junction held 2 bases outside the gene matches. Germline values: CDR1 KGHSH, CDR2 LQKENI. CDR3 DNA sequence: TGTGCCAGCTCACCAGAACAGGGGGCAGATACGCAGTATTTT. Translated: CASSPEQGADTQYF.

V usage is TRBV7-8 and J usage is TRBJ1-5; 8 nucleotides agree with TRBD1. Trimming at V came to 4 bases and at J to 0 bases, leaving 11 bases not matched to a gene. This CDR3 region has 18 residues. Germline V CDR1 and CDR2: SGHVS, FQNEAQ. The CDR3, as DNA: TGTGCCAGCAGCTCGAAGCTAACGGACAGGGATAGCAATCAGCCCCAGCATTTT. Amino acid sequence: CASSSKLTDRDSNQPQHF.